This section outlines one T cell receptor beta chain sequence together with its context. Generated by immunoSEQ multiplex PCR, the TCRdb table keeps only in-frame clones and is missing some. The sample holds around 61,000 clones, approximately 84% seen once. The sample comes from a study of technical replicates of blood from a few donors. Trimming removed 5 bases from V and 7 bases from J, with 21 bases in between. Germline V gene data show CDR1 as SGHNT and CDR2 as YENEEA. The CDR3 contains 16 residues. J is TRBJ2-1 and V is TRBV11-3, with D perhaps matching TRBD2 (6 bases). Sequenced: PBMCs. This TCR was recovered from a human donor in good health. Some clones in this sample may be carry-over from other donors' samples. The CDR3 protein is CASSDPSGIADNEQFF. The CDR3 region has the DNA TGTGCCAGCAGCGACCCATCGGGGATAGCGGATAATGAGCAGTTCTTC.